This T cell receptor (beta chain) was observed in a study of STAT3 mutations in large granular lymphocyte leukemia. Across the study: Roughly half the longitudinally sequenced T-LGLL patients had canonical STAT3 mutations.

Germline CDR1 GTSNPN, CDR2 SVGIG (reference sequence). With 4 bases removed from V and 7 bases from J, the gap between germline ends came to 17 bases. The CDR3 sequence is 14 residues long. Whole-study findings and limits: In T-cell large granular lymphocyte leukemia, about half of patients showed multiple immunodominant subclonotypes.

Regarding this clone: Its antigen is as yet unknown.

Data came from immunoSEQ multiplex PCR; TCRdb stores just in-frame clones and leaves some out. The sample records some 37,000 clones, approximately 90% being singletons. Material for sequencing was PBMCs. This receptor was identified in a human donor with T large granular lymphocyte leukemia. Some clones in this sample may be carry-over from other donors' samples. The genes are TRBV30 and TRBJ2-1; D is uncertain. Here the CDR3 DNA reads TGTGCCTGGACCGTAGAATCCCACTGGAATGAGCAGTTCTTC. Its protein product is CAWTVESHWNEQFF.